The 2 T cell receptor beta chains below all came from one sample that was sequenced in a study of blood T cell repertoires in COVID-19. Produced via immunoSEQ multiplex PCR; TCRdb's table is partial and in-frame only. This repertoire shows approximately 300,000 clones, around 89% found once; its top ten account for more than 3%. The sequencing sample was made of peripheral blood. The receptors were sampled from a woman between 45 and 65 years old with active or convalescent COVID-19.

This chain joins TRBV27 and TRBJ2-3; 10 bases fit TRBD1. Looked up from germline, CDR1 is MNHEY and CDR2 is SMNVEV (reference sequence). The CDR3 consists of 15 residues. Unmatched junction bases numbered 3, after V lost 3 bases and J lost 3 bases. In DNA form, the CDR3 reads TGTGCCAGCAGTTTGGGGACAGGGGAGACAGATACGCAGTATTTT. Translated, it gives CASSLGTGETDTQYF.

This clone has only one observation. This rearrangement joins TRBV4-1 to TRBJ1-5, with 7 bases identical to TRBD1. In germline, CDR1 is MGHRA, CDR2 YSYEKL. This CDR3 is built from 15 residues. J gave up 6 bases and V 3 bases, and 8 bases lay outside the gene matches. CDR3 region: CASSQTGFGGQPQHF. The CDR3 DNA follows: TGCGCCAGCAGCCAGACAGGGTTTGGGGGTCAGCCCCAGCATTTT.